This T cell receptor beta chain was identified in a study of graft-versus-host responses after intestinal transplantation. Looking at the study overall: Once they had received anti-thymocyte globulin induction, all recipients took tacrolimus and steroids for about 3 years.

A remark on this clone: Its target is unknown.

The CDR3 is made up of 15 amino acids. Germline-derived CDR1 and CDR2 are MDHEN and SYDVKM. The trim removed 2 bases at V and 9 bases at J, leaving 13 bases unmatched. The data were produced by immunoSEQ multiplex PCR, yet TCRdb's version contains in-frame clones alone and is incomplete. The data show about 29,000 clones, about 90% seen once. General study findings and limits: Detection of GvH clones occurred in recipient marrow, and some had their first appearance in ileum or blood.

The chain is built from TRBV28 and TRBJ2-7; 7 bases agree with TRBD2. The specimen was PBMCs, collected 450 to 480 days after intestinal transplantation. The sequence was collected from a human patient who received an intestinal transplant, so some T cells may come from the graft donor. CDR3: CASSLKVAGEQPQYF. CDR3 nucleotides: TGTGCCAGCAGTTTAAAAGTTGCGGGAGAACAACCGCAGTACTTC. Full variable domain (remainder filled in from reference TRBV28 and TRBJ2-7): DVKVTQSSRYLVKRTGEKVFLECVQDMDHENMFWYRQDPGLGLRLIYFSYDVKMKEKGDIPEGYSVSREKKERFSLILESASTNQTSMYLCASSLKVAGEQPQYFGPGTRLTVT.